One sample yielded the 18 T cell receptor beta chains listed below, sequenced in a study of blood T cell repertoires in COVID-19. This table comes from immunoSEQ multiplex PCR, and its TCRdb copy is limited to in-frame clones, with some not included. Of 75,000 to 95,000 clones listed, around 78% were seen once; the top ten hold about a third. Material: peripheral blood. The receptors derive from a man in his sixties with COVID-19, enrolled during active disease.

The V call is TRBV29-1, the J call TRBJ2-3; 7 nucleotides line up with TRBD2. Trimming at V came to 3 bases and at J to 2 bases, leaving 5 bases not matched to a gene. Germline CDR1 and CDR2: SQVTM and ANQGSEA. The CDR3 has 14 residues. CDR3 nucleotide sequence: TGCAGCGTTGACGTTGGACTAGTCACAGATACGCAGTATTTT. Residues: CSVDVGLVTDTQYF.

The chain joins TRBV5-1 to TRBJ1-3; the D gene is possibly TRBD1 (6 bases). From germline, CDR1 is SGHRS and CDR2 YFSETQ. The CDR3 runs 15 residues. Trimming shortened V by 4 bases and J by 2 bases, and 13 bases separated the two germline ends. The CDR3 sequence: CASSISGDTGNTIYF. The CDR3, as DNA: TGCGCCAGCAGCATATCAGGGGATACTGGAAACACCATATATTTT.

This chain uses TRBV6-1 with TRBJ2-5; 7 nucleotides agree with TRBD2. Germline V gene data show CDR1 as MNHNS and CDR2 as SASEGT. V trimming: 0 bases; J trimming: 8 bases; junction bases outside the gene matches: 9. The CDR3 sequence is 15 residues long. CDR3 in amino acids: CASSEAKAGRETQYF. In DNA form, the CDR3 reads TGTGCCAGCAGTGAAGCAAAAGCGGGAAGGGAAACCCAGTACTTC.

The chain combines TRBV18 with TRBJ1-2; tentatively, D is TRBD1 (5 bases). Trimming stripped 6 bases from V and 5 bases from J, with 10 bases between. The germline V gene has CDR1 KGHSH and CDR2 LQKENI. The CDR3 is 12 amino acids. This CDR3 is CASSRDLYGYTF. CDR3 sequence (DNA): TGTGCCAGCTCTAGGGACTTATATGGCTACACCTTC. Filled out from reference TRBV18 and TRBJ1-2, the complete variable domain reads NAGVMQNPRHLVRRRGQEARLRCSPMKGHSHVYWYRQLPEEGLKFMVYLQKENIIDESGMPKERFSAEFPKEGPSILRIQQVVRGDSAAYFCASSRDLYGYTFGSGTRLTVV.

This chain joins TRBV5-1 and TRBJ1-4; TRBD1 is a possible D gene (6 bases). Trimming stripped 1 base from V and 3 bases from J, with 10 bases between. This CDR3 has 15 amino acids. The germline V gene encodes CDR1 SGHRS and CDR2 YFSETQ. This CDR3 reads CASSLRGAANEKLFF. CDR3 in DNA: TGCGCCAGCAGCTTGCGGGGGGCTGCTAATGAAAAACTGTTTTTT.

The CDR3 nucleotides read TGTGCCAGCAGCCAAACATGGCGGGTTGCAAACATTCAGTACTTC. Its translation: CASSQTWRVANIQYF. The chain joins TRBV3-1 (or the pseudogene TRBV3-2) to TRBJ2-4; TRBD2 might be the D (5 bases). Germline loops: CDR1 LGHDT, CDR2 YNNKEL (reference sequence). V lost 2 bases and J 6 bases, leaving 14 bases between the germline ends. The CDR3 runs 15 residues.

The chain links TRBV6-2 or TRBV6-3 to TRBJ1-1; 9 bases map to TRBD1. This CDR3 spans 17 amino acids. V shed 1 base and J 4 bases; nucleotides not matched to a gene: 10. Per germline, CDR1 MNHEY and CDR2 SVGEGT. The CDR3 loop reads CASSYFARGQGGTEAFF. The CDR3 bases are TGTGCCAGCAGTTACTTCGCCAGGGGACAGGGCGGCACTGAAGCTTTCTTT.

This chain uses TRBV6-5 with TRBJ2-3; D may be TRBD2 (5 bases). The CDR3 is made up of 13 amino acids. Germline values: CDR1 MNHEY, CDR2 SVGAGI. Trimming removed 4 bases at V and 12 bases at J, with 17 bases between. CDR3 nucleotide sequence: TGTGCCAGCAGTTCGACTATGCCCGGACCACAGTATTTT. As protein: CASSSTMPGPQYF.

V is TRBV16 and J is TRBJ1-5; D is uncertain. The CDR3 length is 13 residues. Germline V gene lookup returns CDR1 KGHSY and CDR2 FQNENV. Trimming took off 4 bases at V and 9 bases at J, with 13 bases between the two ends. The CDR3 nucleotides are TGTGCCAGCAGCCCATCGCGCGGAGGGCCCCAGCATTTT. It is translated as CASSPSRGGPQHF.

The rearrangement links TRBV29-1 to TRBJ1-5; D not resolved. The germline V and J ends were trimmed by 6 bases and 3 bases, with 12 bases remaining between them. Germline CDR1 is SQVTM and CDR2 is ANQGSEA. CDR3 size: 13 residues. As DNA, the CDR3 is TGCAGCGTGTCGCCGGGGTACAATCAGCCCCAGCATTTT. It translates to CSVSPGYNQPQHF.

The chain carries TRBV5-1 and TRBJ2-1; D is uncertain. This CDR3 has 12 amino acids. Trimming removed 4 bases from V and 4 bases from J, with 6 bases in between. CDR1 and CDR2 (germline): SGHRS, YFSETQ. The CDR3 nucleotides read TGCGCCAGCAGCCTTCAGTACAATGAGCAGTTCTTC. Translating it yields CASSLQYNEQFF.

V usage is TRBV18 and J usage is TRBJ2-2; D may be TRBD1 (7 bases). Germline V lookup: CDR1 KGHSH, CDR2 LQKENI. Trimming left V 3 bases short and J 6 bases short, with 11 bases between. The CDR3 runs to 14 residues. The CDR3, as DNA: TGTGCCAGCTCACCGGACAGGAGGGCCGGGGAGCTGTTTTTT. It specifies CASSPDRRAGELFF.

The chain joins TRBV5-1 to TRBJ1-1, with 10 bases identical to TRBD1. The CDR3 has 16 amino acids. CDR1 SGHRS and CDR2 YFSETQ come from the germline V gene. The V gene end was trimmed by 4 bases and the J gene end by 1 base; junction bases not matched to a gene: 7. The CDR3 loop reads CASSQTTGGKNTEAFF. The CDR3 DNA is TGCGCCAGCAGCCAGACGACAGGGGGCAAGAACACTGAAGCTTTCTTT.

The table lists this clone with a few counts. The gene calls are TRBV12-3 or TRBV12-4 and TRBJ1-1; D not certain. This CDR3 spans 13 amino acids. Trimming took 10 bases from V and 1 from J, leaving 13 bases between them. CDR3 loop: CATRGRGNTEAFF. CDR3 nucleotides: TGTGCCACCCGAGGGCGGGGGAACACTGAAGCTTTCTTT.

This chain joins TRBV10-3 and TRBJ2-3; tentative D call: TRBD2 (6 bases). CDR3 length: 15 residues. Between the trimmed V and J ends, which lost 6 bases and 4 bases, there was a span of 17 bases. Germline V gene data show CDR1 as ENHRY and CDR2 as SYGVKD. DNA for the CDR3: TGTGCCATCAGGGTTACGGAGTCGGGGGCAGATACGCAGTATTTT. Translating gives CAIRVTESGADTQYF.

The chain combines TRBV19 with TRBJ2-2; TRBD2 is a possible D gene (6 bases). The V end lost 4 bases, the J end lost 6 bases, and 9 bases lay between the germline ends. The CDR3 is 13 residues long. The germline gives CDR1 LNHDA, CDR2 SQIVND (reference sequence). CDR3 DNA sequence: TGTGCCAGTAGTAGGAGGGAGGCCGGGGAGCTGTTTTTT. Encoded protein: CASSRREAGELFF.

The chain combines TRBV5-1 with TRBJ2-1, with D perhaps matching TRBD1 (5 bases). CDR3 length equals 14 residues. The germline V gene has CDR1 SGHRS and CDR2 YFSETQ. V was pared by 3 bases and J by 3 bases, with 10 bases between. This CDR3 reads CASSSQTVYNEQFF. The CDR3, as DNA: TGCGCCAGCAGCTCCCAGACAGTCTACAATGAGCAGTTCTTC.

This CDR3 is CASSVEPDRARGNTIYF. The CDR3 nucleotides are TGTGCCAGCAGTGTAGAACCGGACAGGGCTAGAGGAAACACCATATATTTT. The chain has TRBV6-1 and TRBJ1-3; 8 bases match TRBD1. With V trimmed by 4 bases and J by 4 bases, 12 bases remained unmatched. This CDR3 is built from 17 residues. Germline V gives CDR1 MNHNS, CDR2 SASEGT.